This TCR beta chain was retrieved from a study of T cell repertoires in aging, cancer and after chemotherapy. About the research overall: Over several months to years, re-sampled healthy donor repertoires clearly shared clones. Roughly 8.8 million TCR reads made up the full dataset. The study, taken as a whole, reports: Untreated cancer patients had significantly lower blood TCR diversity than age-matched healthy donors.

A mixed TRB-A/B primer pool amplified rearranged TRB by multiplex touch-down PCR. TCRdb reprocessed the multiplex PCR reads with MiXCR, giving one entry per CDR3 protein. The data contain some 6,700 distinct CDR3 sequences, 35% to 45% of them singletons. Amplification of TCR beta used genomic DNA extracted from peripheral blood. CDR3 size: 15 residues. Germline V gene data show CDR1 as SGHNT and CDR2 as YYREEE (reference sequence). For this clonotype: Its cognate antigen is unknown. The germline gene is not matched at one end of the junction; a read error may be the cause.

Specimen: blood. The receptor was isolated from a human donor in good health. The chain employs TRBV5-4 and TRBJ1-1; D remains unclear. CDR3 sequence: CASSLRTARDTEAFF. Written as DNA, the CDR3 is TGCGCCAGCAGCTTACGGACGGCCCGGGACACTGAAGCTTTCTTT. Filled out from reference TRBV5-4 and TRBJ1-1, the complete variable domain reads ETGVTQSPTHLIKTRGQQVTLRCSSQSGHNTVSWYQQALGQGPQFIFQYYREEENGRGNFPPRFSGLQFPNYSSELNVNALELDDSALYLCASSLRTARDTEAFFGQGTRLTVV.